Each of the 12 T cell receptor beta chains below was sequenced from the same sample in a study of cytomegalovirus exposure and HLA in healthy donors. The PCR had 60 Vbeta and 13 Jbeta primers. Measured with immunoSEQ multiplex PCR; TCRdb has only the in-frame clones, and not every one. The sample has under 120,000 clones. The sequenced sample consisted of PBMCs. Receptors originate from a man aged 50-60 years in good health and CMV-seronegative.

The chain combines TRBV4-3 with TRBJ2-7; no clear D gene. CDR3 length: 13 residues. V gave up 4 bases and J gave up 2 bases, with 9 bases separating them. The V gene's germline CDR1 is LGHNA and CDR2 YSLEER. The CDR3 loop is CASSLESAYEQYF. The CDR3, as DNA: TGCGCCAGCAGCCTGGAGAGCGCCTACGAGCAGTACTTC.

The chain couples TRBV7-2 to TRBJ2-2, with TRBD1 as a possible D gene (5 bases). The length of the CDR3 is 16 residues. Germline V CDR1 and CDR2: SGHTA, FQGNSA. Trimming stripped 4 bases from V and 1 base from J, with 13 bases between. The CDR3, as DNA: TGTGCCAGCAGCTCCTCCCGGACAATGAACACCGGGGAGCTGTTTTTT. It yields the protein CASSSSRTMNTGELFF.

V usage is TRBV7-9 and J usage is TRBJ1-5; D perhaps matches TRBD1 (5 bases). Per the germline V gene, CDR1 is SEHNR and CDR2 is FQNEAQ (reference sequence). V dropped 5 bases and J dropped 0 bases, with 14 bases sitting between them. There are 16 residues in the CDR3. Here the CDR3 reads CASSPGTDYSNQPQHF. CDR3 DNA sequence: TGTGCCAGCAGCCCTGGGACGGACTATAGCAATCAGCCCCAGCATTTT.

The chain couples TRBV2 to TRBJ2-7; the D gene is possibly TRBD1 (5 bases). Trimming stripped 4 bases from V and 2 bases from J, with 9 bases between. Germline V lookup: CDR1 SNHLY, CDR2 FYNNEI. This CDR3 is 13 amino acids long. The CDR3: CASSGTQAYEQYF. CDR3 sequence (DNA): TGTGCCAGCAGTGGGACACAAGCCTACGAGCAGTACTTC.

The rearrangement uses TRBV7-9 and TRBJ2-7; D may be TRBD2 (5 bases). The CDR3 is made up of 15 amino acids. Germline CDR1 reads SEHNR; CDR2 reads FQNEAQ (reference sequence). Trimming stripped 4 bases from V and 2 bases from J, with 15 bases between. DNA for the CDR3: TGTGCCAGCAGCTCCCAGCCCGGACTGCCCTACGAGCAGTACTTC. This encodes CASSSQPGLPYEQYF.

The chain recombines TRBV5-5 with TRBJ1-2; no firm D call. This CDR3 has 14 residues. In germline, CDR1 is SGHKS, CDR2 YYEKEE (reference sequence). Trimming removed 0 bases from V and 1 base from J, with 7 bases in between. CDR3 nucleotide sequence: TGTGCCAGCAGCTTGGCGGGGAGTAACTATGGCTACACCTTC. The encoded protein is CASSLAGSNYGYTF.

V gene TRBV4-3 combines with J gene TRBJ2-1, with TRBD2 matching 11 bases. The CDR3 totals 17 residues. CDR1 and CDR2 from the germline V gene are LGHNA and YSLEER. The V gene end was trimmed by 0 bases and the J gene end by 7 bases; junction bases not matched to a gene: 8. This CDR3 reads CASSQEWKRLAGNEQFF. The CDR3 nucleotides are TGCGCCAGCAGCCAAGAGTGGAAACGACTAGCGGGGAATGAGCAGTTCTTC.

The rearrangement links TRBV30 to TRBJ1-2; D unclear. CDR3 length: 11 amino acids. Germline V CDR1 and CDR2: GTSNPN, SVGIG (reference sequence). Trimming left V 4 bases short and J 2 bases short, with 5 bases between. Here the CDR3 DNA reads TGTGCCTGGACCCAGAACTATGGCTACACCTTC. This encodes CAWTQNYGYTF.

The chain combines TRBV11-2 with TRBJ2-7; 8 bases are a match to TRBD1. CDR3 size: 14 residues. J was trimmed by 2 bases and V by 5 bases; bases with no gene match: 5. Germline CDR1 is SGHAT and CDR2 is FQNNGV. In DNA, the CDR3 is TGTGCCAGCAGCCTGGGACAGGCTGCCTACGAGCAGTACTTC. Protein product: CASSLGQAAYEQYF.

This rearrangement joins TRBV2 to TRBJ1-3; TRBD1 might be the D (6 bases). Trimming left V 6 bases short and J 4 bases short, with 16 bases between. The CDR3 sequence is 15 residues long. From germline, CDR1 is SNHLY and CDR2 FYNNEI. The CDR3, as DNA: TGTGCCAGCAGCACAGCAGGGGTGACAGGAAACACCATATATTTT. Translating gives CASSTAGVTGNTIYF. Using reference TRBV2 and TRBJ1-3 for the parts outside the CDR3, the full variable domain is EPEVTQTPSHQVTQMGQEVILRCVPISNHLYFYWYRQILGQKVEFLVSFYNNEISEKSEIFDDQFSVERPDGSNFTLKIRSTKLEDSAMYFCASSTAGVTGNTIYFGEGSWLTVV.

This chain connects TRBV13 to TRBJ2-7; 9 nucleotides line up with TRBD2. CDR3 length: 14 residues. Germline CDR1 and CDR2: PRHDT and FYEKMQ (reference sequence). Germline trimming cut 2 bases from V and 6 bases from J; bases unmatched to any gene: 5. CDR3 sequence: CASSLLAGPREQYF. Here the CDR3 DNA reads TGTGCCAGCAGCTTACTAGCGGGACCTCGCGAGCAGTACTTC. The full variable domain, completed using reference TRBV13 and TRBJ2-7, is AAGVIQSPRHLIKEKRETATLKCYPIPRHDTVYWYQQGPGQDPQFLISFYEKMQSDKGSIPDRFSAQQFSDYHSELNMSSLELGDSALYFCASSLLAGPREQYFGPGTRLTVT.

The chain has TRBV19 and TRBJ2-1, with 8 bases identical to TRBD1. CDR3 length: 16 amino acids. The V segment lost 3 bases and the J segment 6 bases; nucleotides outside the gene matches: 10. Per the germline V gene, CDR1 is LNHDA and CDR2 is SQIVND (reference sequence). CDR3 in amino acids: CASSISGGQGGNEQFF. As DNA, the CDR3 is TGTGCCAGTAGTATTTCAGGTGGACAGGGAGGCAATGAGCAGTTCTTC.